The 14 T cell receptor beta chains below come from one sample, sequenced in a study of radiotherapy plus CTLA-4 blockade in lung cancer. Clones were read by immunoSEQ multiplex PCR, and TCRdb kept only the in-frame ones, dropping some. The repertoire has approximately 69,000 clones, about 80% of them found once; the top ten carry more than 7%. The input for sequencing was peripheral blood, taken from a patient treated with radiotherapy plus ipilimumab. These receptor sequences come from a human donor with non-small cell lung cancer who had a complete response to radiotherapy plus ipilimumab.

This clone was detected only once. The chain is built from TRBV7-9 and TRBJ1-2; the D gene is possibly TRBD1 (5 bases). Germline V lookup: CDR1 SEHNR, CDR2 FQNEAQ (reference sequence). The CDR3 has 12 amino acids. The germline V and J ends were trimmed by 5 bases and 8 bases, with 12 bases remaining between them. CDR3 amino acids: CASSPGQRGYTF. The CDR3 DNA reads as TGTGCCAGCAGCCCCGGACAAAGGGGCTACACCTTC.

The chain uses TRBV5-4 and TRBJ2-7; maybe TRBD1 (6 bases). Germline loops: CDR1 SGHNT, CDR2 YYREEE (reference sequence). The ends were cut back, 0 bases at V and 0 bases at J, with 13 bases in the middle. The CDR3 totals 16 residues. CDR3 sequence: CASSLENRVSSYEQYF. CDR3 in DNA: TGTGCCAGCAGCTTGGAAAACAGGGTGAGCTCCTACGAGCAGTACTTC.

This chain links TRBV30 with TRBJ2-4; a possible D gene is TRBD2 (6 bases). Germline values: CDR1 GTSNPN, CDR2 SVGIG (reference sequence). V lost 4 bases, J lost 7 bases, and 11 bases lay in between. The CDR3 loop spans 12 amino acids. The CDR3 loop is CAWMEGSNIQYF. In DNA, the CDR3 is TGTGCCTGGATGGAGGGAAGCAACATTCAGTACTTC.

The J gene is TRBJ2-3, the V gene TRBV5-1, with D unresolved. The V gene's germline CDR1 is SGHRS and CDR2 YFSETQ. Trimming stripped 3 bases from V and 5 bases from J, with 4 bases between. The CDR3 length is 11 residues. The CDR3 reads CASSYRDTQYF. The CDR3 DNA reads TGCGCCAGCAGCTACAGAGATACGCAGTATTTT.

The genes are TRBV18 and TRBJ1-2; 7 nucleotides line up with TRBD1. The germline V gene encodes CDR1 KGHSH and CDR2 LQKENI. CDR3 size: 14 residues. J lost 2 bases, V lost 8 bases, and 8 bases had no gene match. The CDR3 bases are TGTGCCAGCCAGCAGGGGGGTTGGAACTATGGCTACACCTTC. Protein: CASQQGGWNYGYTF.

This clone was counted ten times or more. The rearrangement uses TRBV6-5 and TRBJ2-7; either TRBD1 or TRBD2 may supply D (5 bases each). Germline V gene sequence: CDR1 MNHEY, CDR2 SVGAGI. The ends were cut back, 4 bases at V and 3 bases at J, with 13 bases in the middle. The CDR3 covers 14 residues. As DNA, the CDR3 is TGTGCCAGCAGTTTGGGACGGACTTTCTACGAGCAGTACTTC. Translation gives CASSLGRTFYEQYF.

V usage is TRBV7-2 and J usage is TRBJ1-1; the D gene is possibly TRBD1 (6 bases). CDR1 is SGHTA, CDR2 FQGNSA, per germline. The CDR3 is 16 residues long. The ends were cut back, 3 bases at V and 0 bases at J, with 14 bases in the middle. CDR3 in amino acids: CASSFTGRTVNTEAFF. CDR3 in DNA: TGTGCCAGCAGCTTCACCGGTAGGACAGTGAACACTGAAGCTTTCTTT.

This clone came up once. J is TRBJ1-2 and V is TRBV2; 9 bases agree with TRBD1. Germline CDR1 reads SNHLY; CDR2 reads FYNNEI. After removal of 4 bases from V and 8 bases from J, the junction contained 2 bases not matched to a gene. The CDR3 is 12 amino acids. In nucleotides, the CDR3 is TGTGCCAGCAGTGGACAGGGGGGAGGCTACACCTTC. Encoded protein: CASSGQGGGYTF.

The V gene is TRBV6-5, the J gene TRBJ2-7; D possibly corresponds to TRBD1 (6 bases). Trimming cost V 8 bases and J 2 bases, with 16 bases left between them. The CDR3 is 14 residues long. In germline, CDR1 is MNHEY, CDR2 SVGAGI. The CDR3 DNA follows: TGTGCCAGCCAGCGACCAGGGGAAGCCTACGAGCAGTACTTC. Its translation: CASQRPGEAYEQYF.

The chain uses TRBV7-6 and TRBJ2-7; the match to TRBD1 covers 10 bases. The V segment lost 5 bases and the J segment 6 bases; nucleotides outside the gene matches: 10. Germline values: CDR1 SGHVS, CDR2 FNYEAQ. The CDR3 spans 15 residues. CDR3 DNA sequence: TGTGCCAGCAGCCCTTTTACCGGGACAGGGGTCGAGCAGTACTTC. Translation gives CASSPFTGTGVEQYF.

The genes are TRBV5-8 and TRBJ2-3, with D hard to call. Trimming left V 1 base short and J 2 bases short, with 8 bases between. The CDR3 length is 14 residues. Germline V gene lookup returns CDR1 SGHTS and CDR2 YDEGEE. The CDR3 region is CASSLSGVTDTQYF. The CDR3, as DNA: TGTGCCAGCAGCTTGTCGGGTGTCACAGATACGCAGTATTTT.

Only a few counts were recorded for this clone. The chain couples TRBV19 to TRBJ1-4; D perhaps matches TRBD1 (5 bases). Trimming took 3 bases from V and 8 from J, leaving 16 bases between them. Per germline, CDR1 LNHDA and CDR2 SQIVND (reference sequence). The CDR3 extends over 15 amino acids. The CDR3 DNA sequence: TGTGCCAGTAGTATTCTAAGTGGGGGGATCGAAAAACTGTTTTTT. Translation gives CASSILSGGIEKLFF.

The chain carries TRBV7-9 and TRBJ2-3; D could derive from TRBD1 or TRBD2 (5 bases each). The CDR3 runs 13 residues. V gave up 6 bases and J gave up 2 bases, with 9 bases separating them. The germline V gene encodes CDR1 SEHNR and CDR2 FQNEAQ (reference sequence). The CDR3 DNA sequence: TGTGCCAGCAGTACCGGGACCACAGATACGCAGTATTTT. Its protein product is CASSTGTTDTQYF.

This clone was seen once. This chain links TRBV20-1 with TRBJ2-1; perhaps TRBD2 as D (5 bases). Trimming left V 2 bases short and J 9 bases short, with 8 bases between. The CDR3 loop spans 11 amino acids. The germline V gene has CDR1 DFQATT and CDR2 SNEGSKA (reference sequence). CDR3 protein: CSARPSGEQFF. CDR3 DNA sequence: TGCAGTGCTAGACCGAGCGGTGAGCAGTTCTTC.